This is a list of T cell receptor beta chains from one sample in a study of PD-1 blockade in classical Hodgkin lymphoma. Sequencing was performed with immunoSEQ multiplex PCR; in TCRdb, only in-frame clones are kept and a portion is missing. The sample contains approximately 100,000 clones, around 80% of which appear only once. The sample here was peripheral blood mononuclear cells (PBMCs), taken before the fourth cycle of nivolumab. These receptors came from a human donor with classical Hodgkin lymphoma. The CDR3 runs from the conserved cysteine through the conserved F or W. A D gene is named only where the DNA matches it firmly. Clone size is not always given. Where it is, it says once, few, many or a class for expanded clones.

j_gene: TRBJ2-3
abundance: NA
v_gene: TRBV28
d_gene: TRBD2
CDR3aa: CASSSPVAGGTDTQYF
CDR3nt: TGTGCCAGCAGTTCCCCCGTGGCGGGAGGCACAGATACGCAGTATTTT

j_gene: TRBJ2-1
abundance: NA
v_gene: TRBV9
d_gene: TRBD2
CDR3aa: CASSFGLAGVGNEQFF
CDR3nt: TGTGCCAGCAGCTTCGGACTAGCGGGAGTAGGCAATGAGCAGTTCTTC

j_gene: TRBJ2-1
abundance: NA
v_gene: TRBV19
d_gene: TRBD2
CDR3aa: CASTRLAGLNNEQFF
CDR3nt: TGTGCCAGTACGCGACTAGCGGGATTGAACAATGAGCAGTTCTTC

j_gene: TRBJ2-7
abundance: once
v_gene: TRBV7-9
d_gene: TRBD1
CDR3aa: CASSPGTGNYEQYF
CDR3nt: TGTGCCAGCAGCCCAGGGACAGGAAACTACGAGCAGTACTTC

j_gene: TRBJ2-7
abundance: NA
v_gene: TRBV5-1
d_gene: NA
CDR3aa: CASSPGSLGQYF
CDR3nt: TGCGCCAGCAGCCCAGGGTCATTAGGGCAGTACTTC

j_gene: TRBJ2-3
abundance: NA
v_gene: TRBV7-2
d_gene: NA
CDR3aa: CASSLRGEDTQYF
CDR3nt: TGTGCCAGCAGCTTAAGGGGGGAGGATACGCAGTATTTT

j_gene: TRBJ2-2
abundance: few
v_gene: TRBV5-1
d_gene: TRBD2
CDR3aa: CASSILSGSAGELFF
CDR3nt: TGCGCCAGCAGCATACTAAGCGGGAGTGCCGGGGAGCTGTTTTTT

j_gene: TRBJ2-5
abundance: NA
v_gene: TRBV5-1
d_gene: TRBD2
CDR3aa: CASSLDGRAWETQYF
CDR3nt: TGCGCCAGCAGCTTGGACGGGAGGGCCTGGGAGACCCAGTACTTC

j_gene: TRBJ1-5
abundance: NA
v_gene: TRBV6-5
d_gene: TRBD1
CDR3aa: CASSPGQGMGWAQHF
CDR3nt: TGTGCCAGCAGTCCGGGACAGGGGATGGGTTGGGCCCAGCATTTT

j_gene: TRBJ1-1
abundance: NA
v_gene: TRBV6-6
d_gene: TRBD1
CDR3aa: CASSYRDRGRITEAFF
CDR3nt: TGTGCCAGCAGTTACCGGGACAGGGGGCGCATCACTGAAGCTTTCTTT

j_gene: TRBJ1-1
abundance: NA
v_gene: TRBV27
d_gene: NA
CDR3aa: CASRTNEGMMNTEAFF
CDR3nt: TGTGCCAGCAGGACCAATGAGGGAATGATGAACACTGAAGCTTTCTTT

j_gene: TRBJ1-5
abundance: few
v_gene: TRBV5-1
d_gene: NA
CDR3aa: CASSLRPNQPQHF
CDR3nt: TGCGCCAGCAGCTTGAGGCCTAATCAGCCCCAGCATTTT

j_gene: TRBJ2-2
abundance: NA
v_gene: TRBV7-2
d_gene: TRBD1
CDR3aa: CASSALTGPTGELFF
CDR3nt: TGTGCCAGCAGCGCCCTGACAGGGCCGACCGGGGAGCTGTTTTTT

j_gene: TRBJ2-7
abundance: once
v_gene: TRBV7-2
d_gene: TRBD1
CDR3aa: CASSARTGALYEQYF
CDR3nt: TGTGCCAGCAGCGCGCGGACAGGGGCTCTCTACGAGCAGTACTTC

j_gene: TRBJ2-2
abundance: NA
v_gene: TRBV7-2
d_gene: NA
CDR3aa: CASLWDRANTGELFF
CDR3nt: TGTGCCAGCTTGTGGGATCGCGCGAACACCGGGGAGCTGTTTTTT